This entry lists 25 T cell receptor beta chains sequenced from one sample in a study of cytomegalovirus exposure and HLA in healthy donors. The study ran its PCR with 60 Vbeta and 13 Jbeta primers. TCRdb keeps only in-frame clones here, not all; method: immunoSEQ multiplex PCR. This table has about 180,000 clones, about 78% appearing once. The sample comprised PBMCs. These receptors were taken from a woman aged 50 to 65 in good health and CMV-seropositive.

The V call is TRBV2, the J call TRBJ1-6; D might be TRBD1 (6 bases). Looked up from germline, CDR1 is SNHLY and CDR2 is FYNNEI. V shed 7 bases and J shed 7 bases, with 11 bases lying between them. The CDR3 covers 13 residues. The CDR3 sequence is CASKGERNSPLHF. The CDR3 DNA reads TGTGCCAGCAAGGGGGAGAGGAATTCACCCCTCCACTTT.

The CDR3 nucleotides read TGTGCCAGCAGCCGACAGACTAGCGGAGCCCTTAGCACAGATACGCAGTATTTT. Translating it yields CASSRQTSGALSTDTQYF. The chain carries TRBV11-2 and TRBJ2-3; 9 bases agree with TRBD2. The germline gives CDR1 SGHAT, CDR2 FQNNGV. Trimming at V came to 5 bases and at J to 0 bases, leaving 12 bases not matched to a gene. The CDR3 length is 18 residues. Complete variable domain (other parts from reference TRBV11-2 and TRBJ2-3): EAGVAQSPRYKIIEKRQSVAFWCNPISGHATLYWYQQILGQGPKLLIQFQNNGVVDDSQLPKDRFSAERLKGVDSTLKIQPAKLEDSAVYLCASSRQTSGALSTDTQYFGPGTRLTVL.

The rearrangement joins TRBV7-9 to TRBJ2-1; tentative D call: TRBD2 (5 bases). CDR3 size: 16 residues. Trimming pared 5 bases from V and 0 bases from J, leaving 14 bases between. Germline V lookup: CDR1 SEHNR, CDR2 FQNEAQ (reference sequence). The CDR3 region is CASSPRLALSYNEQFF. CDR3 nucleotides: TGTGCCAGCAGCCCCCGGCTAGCCCTCTCCTACAATGAGCAGTTCTTC.

The chain's CDR3 is CASSPKGGELTEAFF. The CDR3 bases are TGTGCCAGCAGCCCCAAAGGTGGGGAGTTAACTGAAGCTTTCTTT. J is TRBJ1-1 and V is TRBV7-9; D ambiguous. The germline V and J ends were trimmed by 5 bases and 5 bases, with 18 bases remaining between them. The CDR3 length is 15 residues. Germline V CDR1 and CDR2: SEHNR, FQNEAQ (reference sequence).

The rearrangement links TRBV30 to TRBJ2-1, with a weak D call TRBD2 (5 bases). V dropped 0 bases and J dropped 1 base, with 10 bases sitting between them. The CDR3 sequence is 15 residues long. The V gene's germline CDR1 is GTSNPN and CDR2 SVGIG (reference sequence). The CDR3, as DNA: TGTGCCTGGAGTGTAAAAAGCGGTTCCTACAATGAGCAGTTCTTC. Amino acid sequence: CAWSVKSGSYNEQFF.

This sequence joins TRBV11-2 and TRBJ2-5, with a tentative D call TRBD1 (5 bases). The assigned J gene may be wrong: the sequence end matches TRBJ2-7 better. Germline V gives CDR1 SGHAT, CDR2 FQNNGV. The CDR3 is 15 residues long. Written as DNA, the CDR3 is TGTGCCAGCAGCTCCACCCGGACACAATTCTACGAGCAGTACTTC. It translates to CASSSTRTQFYEQYF.

The DNA for the CDR3 is TGTGCCAGCAGGGACACCCGGGTAGGGGCACCTGAAGCTTTCTTT. It codes for CASRDTRVGAPEAFF. The chain combines TRBV7-9 with TRBJ1-1, with a weak D call TRBD1 (5 bases). With 6 bases removed from V and 6 bases from J, the gap between germline ends came to 20 bases. Germline CDR1 and CDR2: SEHNR and FQNEAQ (reference sequence). There are 15 residues in the CDR3.

The chain couples TRBV4-2 to TRBJ1-5, with 9 positions matching TRBD1. From germline, CDR1 is LGHNA and CDR2 YNFKEQ. This CDR3 has 15 residues. Losses at the gene ends were 5 bases for V and 12 bases for J; bases not matched to a gene: 14. DNA of the CDR3: TGTGCCAGCAGCGCACCGGGACAGGGCCCGAACCTCCAGCATTTT. Translated, it gives CASSAPGQGPNLQHF.

V gene TRBV10-2 combines with J gene TRBJ2-1; 9 nucleotides line up with TRBD1. CDR3 length: 15 residues. Germline lookup yields CDR1 WSHSY and CDR2 SAAADI. The J segment lost 6 bases and the V segment lost 3 bases, leaving 6 bases of the junction unmatched. CDR3 in DNA: TGCGCCAGCAGTGATGGGACAGGGTGGGTCAATGAGCAGTTCTTC. Encoded protein: CASSDGTGWVNEQFF.

This clone appeared a few times. The chain carries TRBV6-1 and TRBJ2-5; possibly TRBD1 for D (7 bases). Trimming cost V 5 bases and J 2 bases, with 15 bases left between them. Germline V CDR1 and CDR2: MNHNS, SASEGT. The CDR3 has 15 residues. CDR3 in amino acids: CASSRRDRIQETQYF. In DNA form, the CDR3 reads TGTGCCAGCAGTAGGAGGGACAGAATACAAGAGACCCAGTACTTC.

The chain couples TRBV27 to TRBJ2-5, with a possible D match to TRBD2 (5 bases). The J call may be mistaken, given a closer DNA end match to TRBJ2-7. Germline assignment: CDR1 MNHEY and CDR2 SMNVEV (reference sequence). The CDR3 contains 11 residues. CDR3 amino acids: CASSRGYEQYF. DNA for the CDR3: TGTGCCAGCAGTCGGGGTTACGAGCAGTACTTC.

This sequence joins TRBV10-1 and TRBJ2-7, with TRBD1 matching over 7 bases. The ends lost 3 bases at V and 0 bases at J; junction bases unmatched: 5. The CDR3 length is 15 residues. CDR1 WNHNN and CDR2 SYGVQD come from the germline V gene (reference sequence). The CDR3 protein is CASSDHNRGSYEQYF. The CDR3 DNA reads as TGCGCCAGCAGTGACCATAACAGGGGCTCCTACGAGCAGTACTTC.

The rearrangement links TRBV7-9 to TRBJ2-1; 7 bases line up with TRBD2. Looked up from germline, CDR1 is SEHNR and CDR2 is FQNEAQ (reference sequence). The V and J ends lost 2 bases and 9 bases, in that order; junction bases with no gene match: 7. There are 14 residues in the CDR3. The CDR3 protein is CASSLSGGRGEQFF. DNA for the CDR3: TGTGCCAGCAGCTTAAGCGGCGGGAGAGGTGAGCAGTTCTTC.

This chain uses TRBV11-1 with TRBJ2-5; tentative D call: TRBD1 (6 bases). Germline V CDR1 and CDR2: SGHAT, FQDESV (reference sequence). CDR3 length equals 12 residues. V gave up 5 bases and J gave up 5 bases, with 9 bases separating them. CDR3 region: CASSPDRETQYF. CDR3 DNA sequence: TGTGCCAGCAGCCCAGACAGGGAGACCCAGTACTTC.

This clone was picked up a small number of times. The chain employs TRBV2 and TRBJ2-1, with 13 bases lining up with TRBD2. With V trimmed by 8 bases and J by 10 bases, 8 bases remained unmatched. The CDR3 has 14 amino acids. Germline lookup yields CDR1 SNHLY and CDR2 FYNNEI. For the CDR3, the DNA is TGTGCCAGCGGGGGGACTAGCGGGGTTCAGGAGCAGTTCTTC. It specifies CASGGTSGVQEQFF.

The rearrangement uses TRBV18 and TRBJ1-3; the D gene is possibly TRBD1 (6 bases). V shed 2 bases and J shed 4 bases, with 12 bases lying between them. CDR1 and CDR2 from the germline V gene are KGHSH and LQKENI. The CDR3 spans 15 residues. CDR3 DNA sequence: TGTGCCAGCTCACCAAACCAGGGGAGAGGAAACACCATATATTTT. It is translated as CASSPNQGRGNTIYF.

This sequence joins TRBV2 and TRBJ1-1; no firm D call. The length of the CDR3 is 12 residues. Trimming cost V 0 bases and J 9 bases, with 8 bases left between them. Germline V gene lookup returns CDR1 SNHLY and CDR2 FYNNEI. CDR3 sequence (DNA): TGTGCCAGCAGTGAAGCGGCCCTCCAAGCTTTCTTT. Protein: CASSEAALQAFF.

The chain joins TRBV25-1 to TRBJ1-2; a weak D match, TRBD1 (5 bases). The CDR3 length is 14 residues. Between the trimmed V and J ends, which lost 2 bases and 2 bases, there was a span of 9 bases. Germline-derived CDR1 and CDR2 are MGHDK and SYGVNS. The CDR3 sequence is CASSEPGGNYGYTF. The DNA for the CDR3 is TGTGCCAGCAGTGAACCCGGGGGGAACTATGGCTACACCTTC.

This clone was seen more than once but under ten times. The chain couples TRBV7-9 to TRBJ2-2, with D possibly being TRBD1 (5 bases). Deletions cut 8 bases from V and 4 bases from J, with 14 bases between. CDR3 length: 14 residues. Per germline, CDR1 SEHNR and CDR2 FQNEAQ (reference sequence). DNA for the CDR3: TGTGCCAGCCCTTCCTCCAGGGTCACCGGGGAGCTGTTTTTT. It specifies CASPSSRVTGELFF. Filled out from reference TRBV7-9 and TRBJ2-2, the complete variable domain reads DTGVSQNPRHKITKRGQNVTFRCDPISEHNRLYWYRQTLGQGPEFLTYFQNEAQLEKSRLLSDRFSAERPKGSFSTLEIQRTEQGDSAMYLCASPSSRVTGELFFGEGSRLTVL.

By sample fraction, this clone is medium-sized (0.01 to 0.1%). The CDR3 protein is CASSFKGTELWGYTF. Here the CDR3 DNA reads TGTGCCAGCAGCTTCAAAGGGACAGAACTTTGGGGCTACACCTTC. The rearrangement links TRBV7-9 to TRBJ1-2; 7 positions agree with TRBD1. Looked up from germline, CDR1 is SEHNR and CDR2 is FQNEAQ (reference sequence). V shed 3 bases and J 8 bases; nucleotides not matched to a gene: 12. The CDR3 extends over 15 amino acids.

This chain uses TRBV2 with TRBJ2-5; TRBD2 agrees at 13 bases. The DNA matches TRBJ2-7 better at its end, which makes the J call doubtful. This CDR3 contains 14 residues. Germline assignment: CDR1 SNHLY and CDR2 FYNNEI. In DNA form, the CDR3 reads TGTGCCAGCAGTACTAGCGGGGGGGCCTACGAGCAGTACTTC. Translating gives CASSTSGGAYEQYF.

This rearrangement joins TRBV2 to TRBJ2-5; TRBD1 matches 7 bases. The CDR3 has 12 residues. Germline loops: CDR1 SNHLY, CDR2 FYNNEI. The trim removed 8 bases at V and 1 base at J, leaving 1 base unmatched. CDR3 sequence (DNA): TGTGCCAGCGAGGGGGCCCAAGAGACCCAGTACTTC. Its translation: CASEGAQETQYF.

The chain uses TRBV4-1 and TRBJ2-3, with 10 bases fitting TRBD2. This CDR3 comprises 17 residues. V was clipped by 2 bases and J by 0 bases; unmatched bases: 5. CDR1 is MGHRA, CDR2 YSYEKL, per germline. CDR3 region: CASSQIRGLASTDTQYF. CDR3 nucleotides: TGCGCCAGCAGCCAAATACGGGGACTAGCGAGCACAGATACGCAGTATTTT.

This rearrangement joins TRBV6-4 to TRBJ2-7; the D gene is possibly TRBD1 (6 bases). The V end lost 3 bases, the J end lost 7 bases, and 22 bases lay between the germline ends. The CDR3 has 16 amino acids. Germline CDR1 is MRHNA and CDR2 is SNTAGT. CDR3 DNA sequence: TGTGCCAGCAGTGAGAAGGGGGATCACCTACGCCATGAGCAGTACTTC. It encodes CASSEKGDHLRHEQYF.

The chain carries TRBV27 and TRBJ2-7, with a possible D match to TRBD1 (6 bases). Germline loops: CDR1 MNHEY, CDR2 SMNVEV (reference sequence). With 1 base removed from V and 4 bases from J, the gap between germline ends came to 14 bases. The CDR3 is 15 residues long. The CDR3 reads CASSLYPGTKYEQYF. The CDR3 DNA follows: TGTGCCAGCAGTTTATATCCAGGGACAAAGTACGAGCAGTACTTC.